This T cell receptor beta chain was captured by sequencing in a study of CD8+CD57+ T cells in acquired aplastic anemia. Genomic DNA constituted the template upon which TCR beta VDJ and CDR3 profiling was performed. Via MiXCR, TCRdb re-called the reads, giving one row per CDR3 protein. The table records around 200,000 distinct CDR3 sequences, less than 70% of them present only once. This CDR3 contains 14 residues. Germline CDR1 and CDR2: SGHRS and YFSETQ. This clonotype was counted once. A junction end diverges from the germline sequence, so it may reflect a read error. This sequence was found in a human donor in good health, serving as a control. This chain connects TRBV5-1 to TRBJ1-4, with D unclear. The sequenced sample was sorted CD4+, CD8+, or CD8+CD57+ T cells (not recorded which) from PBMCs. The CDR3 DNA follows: TGCGTCAGCAGCGTTGCCGAGCCGTCCCTCAAACTGTTCTTT. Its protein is CVSSVAEPSLKLFF.